Shown below are 2 T cell receptor beta chains from a single sample sequenced in a study of T-cell memory formation after mild COVID-19. From the 5' RACE reads, TCRdb called clonotypes with MiXCR, one entry per CDR3 protein. In the table there are 470,000 or so distinct CDR3 sequences, approximately 19% of which are singletons. The sample comprised PBMCs or a T cell subset sorted from them (not recorded which). These receptors were obtained from a man between 18 and 29 years old who had mild COVID-19 (a few samples of this study predate the infection). Cell type and time point are not known.

In this sample, this clonotype turned up many times. The chain employs TRBV7-9 and TRBJ2-3; tentatively, D is TRBD2 (6 bases). Germline CDR1 SEHNR, CDR2 FQNEAQ (reference sequence). With 6 bases removed from V and 4 bases from J, the gap between germline ends came to 20 bases. There are 16 residues in the CDR3. CDR3 DNA sequence: TGTGCCAGCAGTTCGAGGAGGGGCCGAATCGCAGATACGCAGTATTTT. Amino acids: CASSSRRGRIADTQYF. Filled out from reference TRBV7-9 and TRBJ2-3, the complete variable domain reads DTGVSQNPRHKITKRGQNVTFRCDPISEHNRLYWYRQTLGQGPEFLTYFQNEAQLEKSRLLSDRFSAERPKGSFSTLEIQRTEQGDSAMYLCASSSRRGRIADTQYFGPGTRLTVL.

This sequence joins TRBV20-1 and TRBJ2-2; 8 bases match TRBD1. From germline, CDR1 is DFQATT and CDR2 SNEGSKA (reference sequence). CDR3 size: 14 residues. The ends lost 4 bases at V and 4 bases at J; junction bases unmatched: 5. Written as DNA, the CDR3 is TGCAGTGCTACAGGGGGCTCGAGCACCGGGGAGCTGTTTTTT. It specifies CSATGGSSTGELFF.